This TCR beta chain came from a study of blood T cells in healthy people across ages. Findings of the study overall: As age increased, TCR beta diversity per million T cells fell in a roughly linear fashion.

The CDR3 extends over 15 amino acids. The V end was cut by 3 bases, the J end by 5 bases, with 16 bases between. Details on this clonotype: What it recognizes is unknown.

The use of a sample-barcoded 5' primer and a J-beta primer mix characterized a second PCR of roughly 6 to 11 cycles. Every cDNA molecule bore a tag from a template-switch adaptor containing 12 random nucleotides. Using its own MiXCR run on the 5' RACE reads, TCRdb lists one record per CDR3 protein. The table has 1.5 million to 1.8 million distinct CDR3 sequences, roughly two fifths seen once. Sequences were obtained from blood. V usage is TRBV12-3 or TRBV12-4 and J usage is TRBJ1-1; D gene ambiguous. This TCR came from a woman under 30 in good health. The CDR3 loop is CASSFGQVGVTEAFF. In DNA, the CDR3 is TGTGCCAGCAGTTTCGGGCAGGTCGGGGTGACTGAAGCTTTCTTT.